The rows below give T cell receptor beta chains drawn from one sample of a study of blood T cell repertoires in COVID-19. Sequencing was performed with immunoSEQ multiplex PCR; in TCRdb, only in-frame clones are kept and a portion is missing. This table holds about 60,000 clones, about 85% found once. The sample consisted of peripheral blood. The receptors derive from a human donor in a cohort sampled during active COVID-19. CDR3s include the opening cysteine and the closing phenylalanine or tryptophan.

CASSRDRGNTEAFF	TRBV6-6	TRBJ1-1
CASSYSASGSPHEQYF	TRBV6-5	TRBJ2-7
CASSLKTSGIQETQYF	TRBV5-1	TRBJ2-5
CASSYLGLNSPLHF	TRBV6-6	TRBJ1-6
CASSEVQGASDQPQHF	TRBV2	TRBJ1-5
CASRREENTEAFF	TRBV7-3	TRBJ1-1
CASSLGVTGINQPQHF	TRBV7-9	TRBJ1-5
CASSLRESYGYTF	TRBV6-5	TRBJ1-2
CASSRALMENQGRGYTF	TRBV4-1	TRBJ1-2
CASSDNWNTEAFF	TRBV25-1	TRBJ1-1
CASSSGDEQYF	TRBV7-6	TRBJ2-7
CASSLGTGTGANVLTF	TRBV7-2	TRBJ2-6
CASSKGTSGSSEQYF	TRBV18	TRBJ2-7
CASTLPGQPNYGYTF	TRBV19	TRBJ1-2
CASSFDRIYGYTF	TRBV3-1/TRBV3-2	TRBJ1-2
CASSIGRQPNSPLHF	TRBV19	TRBJ1-6
CASRLDDRGFSYEQYF	TRBV5-1	TRBJ2-7
CASSSQGVDGYTF	TRBV5-4	TRBJ1-2
CASRNPGGNRYTF	TRBV12-3/TRBV12-4	TRBJ1-2
CASGLAPSGNYEQYF	TRBV12-5	TRBJ2-7
CASSLQDTEAFF	TRBV7-9	TRBJ1-1
CASSIGGRGNNQPQHF	TRBV19	TRBJ1-5
CATGRGGGPHNEQYF	TRBV27	TRBJ2-7
CATSSASRAREQYF	TRBV15	TRBJ2-7
CATSPAGRTSYEQYF	TRBV15	TRBJ2-7
CASSDRGLGYGYTF	TRBV25-1	TRBJ1-2
CASSEDRSFGVYGYTF	TRBV11-2	TRBJ1-2
CASSPGGGGYEQYF	TRBV7-2	TRBJ2-7
CASSVAGQNYEQYF	TRBV5-1	TRBJ2-7
CASSLGQRYGYTF	TRBV5-8	TRBJ1-2
CASSTGDRSGELFF	TRBV9	TRBJ2-2
CASSPAVGHSSYEQYF	TRBV27	TRBJ2-7
CASSLGRDRGVNEQFF	TRBV27	TRBJ2-1
CASSLTYKSWGLYVTNYGYTF	TRBV28	TRBJ1-2
CAWSSEGRSPLHF	TRBV30	TRBJ1-6